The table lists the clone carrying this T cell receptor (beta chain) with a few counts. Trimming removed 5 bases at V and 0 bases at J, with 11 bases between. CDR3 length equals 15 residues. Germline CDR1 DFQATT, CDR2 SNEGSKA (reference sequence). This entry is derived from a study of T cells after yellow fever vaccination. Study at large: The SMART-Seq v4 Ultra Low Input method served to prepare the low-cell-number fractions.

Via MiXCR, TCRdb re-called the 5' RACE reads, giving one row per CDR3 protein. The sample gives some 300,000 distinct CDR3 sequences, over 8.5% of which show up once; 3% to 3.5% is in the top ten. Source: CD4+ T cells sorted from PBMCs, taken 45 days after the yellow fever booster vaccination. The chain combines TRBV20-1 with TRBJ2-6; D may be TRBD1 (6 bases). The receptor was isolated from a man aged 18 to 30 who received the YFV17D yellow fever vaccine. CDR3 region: CSAPGQFSGANVLTF. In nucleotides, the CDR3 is TGCAGTGCTCCTGGACAGTTCTCTGGGGCCAACGTCCTGACTTTC.